These T cell receptor beta chains were read from a single sample in a study of T cells in localized non-small cell lung cancer. The method was immunoSEQ multiplex PCR; TCRdb's version includes in-frame clones alone and lacks a portion of them. Here the sample spans almost 2,000 clones, roughly 22% being singletons. The source was lung tumor tissue, collected before any cancer treatment. Receptors were obtained from a woman aged 40 to 75 with stage I lung adenocarcinoma. The conserved cysteine and the conserved F or W are not part of the CDR3 here. The D gene is left open where the match is weak.

j_call v_call d_call cdr3_aa
TRBJ1-5 TRBV11-3 . ASSLGDSNQPQH
TRBJ2-7 TRBV9 . ASSVDISRGHEQY
TRBJ2-6 TRBV28 . ASRRTGANVLT
TRBJ2-7 TRBV10-3 . AISESEPGHFTNEQY
TRBJ2-2 TRBV12-5 . ASGLVTFGAGELF
TRBJ2-3 TRBV11-3 . ASSLWRGRTDTQY
TRBJ2-5 TRBV5-1 TRBD2 ASSFGLAGGVVETQY
TRBJ2-1 TRBV19 TRBD1 ASSANRGRFYNEQF
TRBJ1-1 TRBV15 . ATSRGGGGYTEAF
TRBJ2-1 TRBV11-3 TRBD1 ASSLGGTGVEQF
TRBJ2-1 TRBV10-2 TRBD1 ASTEGGLSEQF
TRBJ2-7 TRBV11-3 TRBD1 ASSLRTGDYEQY
TRBJ1-5 TRBV18 . ASSTQGQPQH
TRBJ2-6 TRBV6-8 . ASTERGAGANVLT
TRBJ1-4 TRBV25-1 TRBD1 ASSVAGTGVGEKLF
TRBJ2-5 TRBV19 TRBD1 ASSPTDRVKTQY
TRBJ1-1 TRBV6-8 TRBD1 ASSYSPGGSGTEAF
TRBJ2-1 TRBV18 TRBD1 ASSPAGQGVRNEQF
TRBJ2-7 TRBV11-3 . ASSLVRGGSYYEQY
TRBJ2-4 TRBV11-3 . ASSPGQTLAKNIQY
TRBJ1-6 TRBV6-8 . ASSPGTKDSPLH
TRBJ2-7 TRBV29-1 TRBD2 SVVTGTSGSSYEQY
TRBJ2-7 TRBV23-1 . ASSLPQGDEQY
TRBJ2-2 TRBV11-3 TRBD2 ASSPGWVFAGVTELF
TRBJ2-7 TRBV6-8 . ASSPMGGLPYEQY
TRBJ1-1 TRBV11-3 TRBD1 ASSLGQLNTEAF
TRBJ2-1 TRBV11-3 TRBD2 ASSQAGDSYNEQF
TRBJ1-2 TRBV28 . ASSHDRYGYT
TRBJ1-1 TRBV18 . ASSPPETGGGAF
TRBJ1-1 TRBV7-2 . ASSPNGPGGAF
TRBJ1-3 TRBV4-1 . ASTDLRASGNTIY
TRBJ1-2 TRBV9 TRBD1 ASTLTGVGGGYT
TRBJ1-2 TRBV18 . ASSPSQTLYGYT
TRBJ2-2 TRBV18 . ASSDDTGKNTGELF